This T cell receptor (beta chain) was captured by sequencing in a study of radiation and T cells in renal cell carcinoma. Study outcomes and limitations: Pretreatment tumor biopsies were lacking, so baseline clonotypes are unknown. Top tumor clonotypes rose in blood 2 weeks post-radiation, then contracted.

Some clones are missing from TCRdb's copy, which holds only in-frame ones; the method was immunoSEQ multiplex PCR. The sample has over 90,000 clones, roughly 88% seen once. Time point meaning: blood 4 weeks post-SBRT, at nephrectomy. Treatment given: 15 Gy SBRT to primary tumor, nephrectomy 4 weeks later. Nephrectomy followed 15 Gy stereotactic body radiation by 4 weeks. This renal cell carcinoma was of the clear cell type. Trimming shortened V by 6 bases and J by 4 bases, and 13 bases separated the two germline ends. CDR3 length: 14 amino acids. Germline V gene lookup returns CDR1 MNHEY and CDR2 SVGAGI. This clone was observed once. Its cognate antigen is unknown.

The chain employs TRBV6-5 and TRBJ1-3, with a possible D match to TRBD1 (6 bases). Sequencing used blood, obtained from a patient whose treatment included radiotherapy and nephrectomy. This clonotype was sampled from a man in his 60s with renal cell carcinoma. The chain's CDR3 is CASSRQVSGNTIYF. The DNA for the CDR3 is TGTGCCAGCAGCCGACAGGTCTCAGGAAACACCATATATTTT.